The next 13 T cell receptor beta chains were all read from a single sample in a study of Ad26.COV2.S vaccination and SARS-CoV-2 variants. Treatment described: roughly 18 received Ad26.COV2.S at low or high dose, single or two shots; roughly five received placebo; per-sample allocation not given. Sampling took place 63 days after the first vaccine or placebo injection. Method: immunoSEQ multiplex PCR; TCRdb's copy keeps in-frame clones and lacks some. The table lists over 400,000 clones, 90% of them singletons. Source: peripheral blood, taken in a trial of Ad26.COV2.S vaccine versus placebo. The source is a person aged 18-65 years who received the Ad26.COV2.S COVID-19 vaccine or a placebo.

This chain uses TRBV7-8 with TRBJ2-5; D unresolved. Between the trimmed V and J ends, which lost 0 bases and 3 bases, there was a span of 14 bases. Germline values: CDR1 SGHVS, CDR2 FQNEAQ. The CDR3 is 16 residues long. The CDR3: CASSLAQSLGKETQYF. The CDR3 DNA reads TGTGCCAGCAGCTTAGCCCAAAGCTTGGGTAAAGAGACCCAGTACTTC.

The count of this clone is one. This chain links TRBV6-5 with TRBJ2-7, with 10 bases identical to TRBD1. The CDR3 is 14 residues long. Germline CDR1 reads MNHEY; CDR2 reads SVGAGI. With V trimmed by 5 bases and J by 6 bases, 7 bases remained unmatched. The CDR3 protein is CASSRGQGPLEQYF. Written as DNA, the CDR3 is TGTGCCAGCAGTCGGGGACAGGGGCCTCTCGAGCAGTACTTC.

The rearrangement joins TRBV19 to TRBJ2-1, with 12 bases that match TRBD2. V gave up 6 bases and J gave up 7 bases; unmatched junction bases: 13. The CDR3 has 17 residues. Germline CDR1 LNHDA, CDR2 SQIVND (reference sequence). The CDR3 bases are TGTGCCAGTAGGCCCAACCCTGGTCTAGCGGGAGGGAATGAGCAGTTCTTC. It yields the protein CASRPNPGLAGGNEQFF. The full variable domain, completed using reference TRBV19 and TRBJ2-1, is DGGITQSPKYLFRKEGQNVTLSCEQNLNHDAMYWYRQDPGQGLRLIYYSQIVNDFQKGDIAEGYSVSREKKESFPLTVTSAQKNPTAFYLCASRPNPGLAGGNEQFFGPGTRLTVL.

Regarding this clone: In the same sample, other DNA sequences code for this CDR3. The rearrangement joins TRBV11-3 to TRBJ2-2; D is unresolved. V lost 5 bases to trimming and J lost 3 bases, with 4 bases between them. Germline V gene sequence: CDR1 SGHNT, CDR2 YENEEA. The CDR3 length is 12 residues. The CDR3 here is CASSLHTGELFF. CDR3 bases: TGTGCCAGCAGCCTTCACACCGGGGAGCTGTTTTTT.

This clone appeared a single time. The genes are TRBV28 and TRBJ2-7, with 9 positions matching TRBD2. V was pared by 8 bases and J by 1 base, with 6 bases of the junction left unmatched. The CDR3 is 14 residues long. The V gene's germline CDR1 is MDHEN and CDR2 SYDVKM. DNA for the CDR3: TGTGCCAGCTTTCCGGGACTAGCTTCCTACGAGCAGTACTTC. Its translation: CASFPGLASYEQYF.

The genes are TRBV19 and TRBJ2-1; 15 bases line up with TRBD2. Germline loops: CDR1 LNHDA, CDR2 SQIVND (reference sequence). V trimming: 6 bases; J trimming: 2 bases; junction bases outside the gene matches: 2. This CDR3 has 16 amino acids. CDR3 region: CASSGTSGRTYNEQFF. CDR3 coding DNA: TGTGCCAGTAGCGGGACTAGCGGGAGGACCTACAATGAGCAGTTCTTC.

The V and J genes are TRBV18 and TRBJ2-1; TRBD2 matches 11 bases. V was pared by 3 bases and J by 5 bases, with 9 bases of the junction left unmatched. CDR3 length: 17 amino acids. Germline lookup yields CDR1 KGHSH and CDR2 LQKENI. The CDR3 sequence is CASSPVAGTSGNNEQFF. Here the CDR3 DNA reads TGTGCCAGCTCACCGGTCGCCGGGACTAGCGGAAACAATGAGCAGTTCTTC.

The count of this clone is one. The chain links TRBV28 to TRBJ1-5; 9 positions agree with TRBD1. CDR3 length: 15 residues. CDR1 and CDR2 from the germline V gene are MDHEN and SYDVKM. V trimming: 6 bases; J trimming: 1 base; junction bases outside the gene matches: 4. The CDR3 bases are TGTGCCAGCAGCCTAGACAGGGGGAGCAATCAGCCCCAGCATTTT. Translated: CASSLDRGSNQPQHF.

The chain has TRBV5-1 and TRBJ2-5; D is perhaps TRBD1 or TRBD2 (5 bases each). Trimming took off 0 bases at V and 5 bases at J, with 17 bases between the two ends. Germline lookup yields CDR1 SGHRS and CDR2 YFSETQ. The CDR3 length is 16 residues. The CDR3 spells CASSLVGGVLGETQYF. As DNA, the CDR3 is TGCGCCAGCAGCTTGGTTGGGGGAGTCCTAGGGGAGACCCAGTACTTC.

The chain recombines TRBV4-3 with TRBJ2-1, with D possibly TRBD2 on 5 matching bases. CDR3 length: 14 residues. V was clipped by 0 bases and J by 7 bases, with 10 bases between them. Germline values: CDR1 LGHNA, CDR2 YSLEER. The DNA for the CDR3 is TGCGCCAGCAGCCAAGATTCGGAGCGGAATGAGCAGTTCTTC. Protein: CASSQDSERNEQFF.

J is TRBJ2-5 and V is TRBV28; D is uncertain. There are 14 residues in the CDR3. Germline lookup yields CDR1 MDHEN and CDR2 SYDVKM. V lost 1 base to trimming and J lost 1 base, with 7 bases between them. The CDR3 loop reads CASSLFRIQETQYF. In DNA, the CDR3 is TGTGCCAGCAGTTTATTCAGGATCCAAGAGACCCAGTACTTC.

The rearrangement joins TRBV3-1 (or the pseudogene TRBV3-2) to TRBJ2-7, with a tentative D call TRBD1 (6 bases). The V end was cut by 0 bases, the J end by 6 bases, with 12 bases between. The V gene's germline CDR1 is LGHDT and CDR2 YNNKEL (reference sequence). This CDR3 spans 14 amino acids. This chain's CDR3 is CASSQDPDRIEQYF. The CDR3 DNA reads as TGTGCCAGCAGCCAAGATCCGGACAGAATCGAGCAGTACTTC.

CDR3 residues: CASSRGPAGEPNTGELFF. The CDR3 region has the DNA TGTGCCAGCAGCCGGGGTCCGGCAGGGGAACCGAACACCGGGGAGCTGTTTTTT. The chain uses TRBV14 and TRBJ2-2, with D possibly matching TRBD1 (6 bases). V lost 4 bases to trimming and J lost 0 bases, with 18 bases between them. This CDR3 spans 18 amino acids. Germline V gene sequence: CDR1 SGHDN, CDR2 FVKESK.